Detailed here is one TCR beta chain. The antigen is not known. This entry is derived from a study of graft-versus-host responses after intestinal transplantation. The overall study: Anti-thymocyte globulin induction was given to all recipients, followed by tacrolimus and steroids for 2 to 3 years.

Some clones are missing from TCRdb's copy, which holds only in-frame ones; the method was immunoSEQ multiplex PCR. The table lists fewer than 8,500 clones, approximately 98% of them singletons. This CDR3 is 16 amino acids long. Germline V gene lookup returns CDR1 MNHEY and CDR2 SMNVEV (reference sequence). Trimming removed 2 bases from V and 6 bases from J, with 18 bases in between. General observations from the study: Present in recipient marrow, GvH clones included some that appeared first in ileum or blood.

This material consisted of PBMCs, taken 23 days after intestinal transplant. The rearrangement joins TRBV27 to TRBJ2-3; TRBD1 or TRBD2 may be the D gene (7 bases each). This TCR came from a human patient who received an intestinal transplant, so some T cells may come from the graft donor. The CDR3 DNA is TGTGCCAGCAGTTTAGTATTGGCAGGGGGAGGGGATACGCAGTATTTT. This encodes CASSLVLAGGGDTQYF.